This T cell receptor beta chain was retrieved from a study of blood T cell repertoires in COVID-19. In the study overall: Sites across the United States, Italy and Spain contributed samples from acute and convalescent COVID-19. Sources were T cells, B-cell-depleted T cells, or PBMCs; the material itself was cDNA or gDNA.

The CDR3 runs 13 residues. The authors' processing: Amplification of reference gene primers provided the estimated nucleated cell counts. The data were produced by immunoSEQ multiplex PCR, yet TCRdb's version contains in-frame clones alone and is incomplete. The DNA gave D and trimming, while V, J and clone size come from that table. The data contain a few hundred thousand clones, 70% to 90% of them singletons. Specimen: peripheral blood. The clonotype originates from a woman aged 40 to 50 who had recovered from COVID-19. The chain links TRBV21-1 to TRBJ2-5; the table names TRBD1, a call not compared with the DNA. TRBV21-1 is a pseudogene segment. CDR3 protein: CASRAGSGETQYF. The CDR3 DNA sequence: TGTGCCAGCAGGGCTGGCTCTGGCGAGACCCAGTACTTC.